The T cell receptor (beta chain) described here comes from a study of human T cells and chemical hapten exposure. Study details: DPC (0.01%) was patch tested on the upper back and read at 6 days. Mainly, slight library volume differences in the pool made TCR yields vary. Study results and caveats: With patch test score, the counts of PT1 expanded TCRs showed a positive correlation.

TCRdb called the RACE reads again in MiXCR, with one record for every CDR3 protein. Of some 89,000 distinct CDR3 sequences in the sample, roughly 10% were seen once. Specified time point: patch test 2, 6 weeks after DPC sensitization. Treatment here: therapeutic diphenylcyclopropenone sensitization with weekly scalp DPC. This clonotype was counted many times. As yet, its antigen is unknown. Germline V gives CDR1 SNHLY, CDR2 FYNNEI. Germline trimming cut 6 bases from V and 15 bases from J; bases unmatched to any gene: 15. The CDR3 length is 14 residues. This chain links TRBV2 with TRBJ2-1, with 9 bases aligning to TRBD2. The receptor's source is a woman in her twenties or thirties with alopecia areata. Some clones in this sample may be carry-over from other donors' samples. Specimen: whole blood, collected in connection with sensitization to the hapten diphenylcyclopropenone (DPC). This chain's CDR3 is CASRGASGVSLSFF. CDR3 nucleotide sequence: TGTGCCAGCAGGGGGGCTAGCGGGGTATCCCTTTCGTTCTTC.